Sequencing of this TCR beta chain was carried out in a study of T-cell reconstitution after alpha-beta-depleted transplantation in children. The study's findings and limits: Diversity of TCRbeta at day 60 was high in some patients, arising from surviving recipient T cells and thymic progenitors. Expanded graft clones, several hundred of them, were reportedly the source of alpha-beta T cells about two months after transplant.

The CDR3 loop spans 12 amino acids. V was pared by 3 bases and J by 2 bases, with 6 bases between. Germline V gene data show CDR1 as GTSNPN and CDR2 as SVGIG (reference sequence). Construction of the TCRbeta library involved unique molecular identifiers. TCRdb itself ran the PCR reads through MiXCR, one entry per CDR3 protein. The profile shows 55,000 to 90,000 distinct CDR3 sequences, 4.9% of them singletons. This clonotype was found many times. No antigen is known for it. Material: PBMCs, mostly from graft donor cells, obtained 180 days after TCRalphabeta/CD19-depleted stem cell transplant. The chain has TRBV30 and TRBJ2-3; D gene ambiguous. This receptor was obtained from a boy in the first two years of life who had a stem cell transplant for acute myeloid leukemia, so the T cells may come from the graft donor. CDR3: CAWSVVTDTQYF. CDR3 DNA sequence: TGTGCCTGGAGCGTTGTCACAGATACGCAGTATTTT. Filled out from reference TRBV30 and TRBJ2-3, the complete variable domain reads SQTIHQWPATLVQPVGSPLSLECTVEGTSNPNLYWYRQAAGRGLQLLFYSVGIGQISSEVPQNLSASRPQDRQFILSSKKLLLSDSGFYLCAWSVVTDTQYFGPGTRLTVL.